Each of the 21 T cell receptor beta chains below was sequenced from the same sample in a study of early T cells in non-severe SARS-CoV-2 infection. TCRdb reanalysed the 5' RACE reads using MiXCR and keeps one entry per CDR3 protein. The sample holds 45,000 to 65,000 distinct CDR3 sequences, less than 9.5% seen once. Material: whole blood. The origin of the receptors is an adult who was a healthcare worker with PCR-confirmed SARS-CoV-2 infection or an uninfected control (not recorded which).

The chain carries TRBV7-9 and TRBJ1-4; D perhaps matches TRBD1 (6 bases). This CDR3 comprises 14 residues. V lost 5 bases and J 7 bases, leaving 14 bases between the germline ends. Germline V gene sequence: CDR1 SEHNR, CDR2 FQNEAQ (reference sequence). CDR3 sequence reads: CASSVQGMSEKLFF. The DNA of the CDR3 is TGTGCCAGCAGCGTCCAGGGGATGAGTGAAAAACTGTTTTTT.

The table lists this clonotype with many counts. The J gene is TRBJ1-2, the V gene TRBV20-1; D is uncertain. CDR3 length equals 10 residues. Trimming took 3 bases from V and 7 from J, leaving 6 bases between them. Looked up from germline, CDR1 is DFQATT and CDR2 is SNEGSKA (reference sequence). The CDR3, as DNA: TGCAGTGCTAGTTCTAGTGGCTACACCTTC. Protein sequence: CSASSSGYTF.

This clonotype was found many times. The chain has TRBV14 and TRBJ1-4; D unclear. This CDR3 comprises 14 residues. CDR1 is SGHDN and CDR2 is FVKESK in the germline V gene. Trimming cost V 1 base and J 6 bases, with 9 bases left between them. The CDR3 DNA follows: TGTGCCAGCAGCCAAGTAGCGGTAGATGAAAAACTGTTTTTT. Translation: CASSQVAVDEKLFF.

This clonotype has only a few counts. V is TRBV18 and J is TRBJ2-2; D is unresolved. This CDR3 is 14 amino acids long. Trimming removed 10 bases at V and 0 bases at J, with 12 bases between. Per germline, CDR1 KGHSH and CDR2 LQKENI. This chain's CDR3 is CATAAKPNTGELFF. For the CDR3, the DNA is TGTGCCACCGCTGCCAAGCCGAACACCGGGGAGCTGTTTTTT.

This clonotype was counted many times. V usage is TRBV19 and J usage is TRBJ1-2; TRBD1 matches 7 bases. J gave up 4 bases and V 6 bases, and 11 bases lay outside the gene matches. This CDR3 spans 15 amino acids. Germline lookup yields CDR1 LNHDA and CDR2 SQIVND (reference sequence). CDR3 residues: CASRTLGQDAYGYTF. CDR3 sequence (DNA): TGTGCCAGTAGGACCCTCGGACAGGACGCCTATGGCTACACCTTC.

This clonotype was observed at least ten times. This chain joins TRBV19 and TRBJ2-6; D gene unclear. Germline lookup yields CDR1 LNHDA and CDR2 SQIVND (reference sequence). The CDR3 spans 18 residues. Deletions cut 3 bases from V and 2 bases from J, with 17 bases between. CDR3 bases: TGTGCCAGTAGTATTCCTGGCAGAAGGTTCACTGGGGCCAACGTCCTGACTTTC. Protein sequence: CASSIPGRRFTGANVLTF.

CDR3 in DNA: TGCAGTGCGAGGCCGGGACTAGCGGGAGACAATGAGCAGTTCTTC. This translates into CSARPGLAGDNEQFF. V is TRBV20-1 and J is TRBJ2-1, with TRBD2 identical over 14 bases. Germline-derived CDR1 and CDR2 are DFQATT and SNEGSKA (reference sequence). The ends lost 6 bases at V and 5 bases at J; junction bases unmatched: 6. This CDR3 is 15 amino acids long.

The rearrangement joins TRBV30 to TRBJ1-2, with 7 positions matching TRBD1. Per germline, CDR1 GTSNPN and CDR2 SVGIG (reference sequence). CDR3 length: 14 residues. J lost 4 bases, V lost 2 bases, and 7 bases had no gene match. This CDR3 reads CAWSNQGGAYGYTF. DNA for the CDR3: TGTGCCTGGAGTAACCAAGGGGGCGCCTATGGCTACACCTTC. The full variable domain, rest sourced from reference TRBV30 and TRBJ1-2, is SQTIHQWPATLVQPVGSPLSLECTVEGTSNPNLYWYRQAAGRGLQLLFYSVGIGQISSEVPQNLSASRPQDRQFILSSKKLLLSDSGFYLCAWSNQGGAYGYTFGSGTRLTVV.

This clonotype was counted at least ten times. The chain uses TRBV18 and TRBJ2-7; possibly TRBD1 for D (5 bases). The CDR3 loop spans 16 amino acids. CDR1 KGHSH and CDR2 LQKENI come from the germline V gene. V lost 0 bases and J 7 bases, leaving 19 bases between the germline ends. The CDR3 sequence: CASSPPNSRAKEEQYF. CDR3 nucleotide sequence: TGTGCCAGCTCACCACCGAACAGCAGGGCTAAGGAGGAGCAGTACTTC.

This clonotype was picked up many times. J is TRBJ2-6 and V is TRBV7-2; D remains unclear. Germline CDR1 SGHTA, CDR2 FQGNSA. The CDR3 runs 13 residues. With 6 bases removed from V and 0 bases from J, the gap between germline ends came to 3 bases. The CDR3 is CASRDSGANVLTF. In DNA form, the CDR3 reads TGTGCCAGCAGGGACTCTGGGGCCAACGTCCTGACTTTC.

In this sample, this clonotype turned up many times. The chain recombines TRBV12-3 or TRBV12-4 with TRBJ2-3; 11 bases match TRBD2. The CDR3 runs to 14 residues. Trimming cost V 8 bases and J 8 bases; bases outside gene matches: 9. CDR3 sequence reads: CASSNPTSGVTQYF. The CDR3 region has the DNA TGTGCCAGCTCTAACCCGACTAGCGGGGTTACGCAGTATTTT.

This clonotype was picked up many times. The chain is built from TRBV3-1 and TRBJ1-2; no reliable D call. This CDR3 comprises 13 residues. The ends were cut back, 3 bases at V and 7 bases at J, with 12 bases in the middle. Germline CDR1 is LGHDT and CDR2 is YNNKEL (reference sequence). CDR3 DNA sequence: TGTGCCAGCAGCCATCGACTTGGTCCTGGCTACACCTTC. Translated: CASSHRLGPGYTF.

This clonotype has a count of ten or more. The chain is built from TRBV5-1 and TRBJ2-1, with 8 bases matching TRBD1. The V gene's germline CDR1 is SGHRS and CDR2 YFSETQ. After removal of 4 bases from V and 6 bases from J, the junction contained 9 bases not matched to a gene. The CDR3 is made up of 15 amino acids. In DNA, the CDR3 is TGCGCCAGCAGCCCTGGACAGGGCAGAGGCAATGAGCAGTTCTTC. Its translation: CASSPGQGRGNEQFF.

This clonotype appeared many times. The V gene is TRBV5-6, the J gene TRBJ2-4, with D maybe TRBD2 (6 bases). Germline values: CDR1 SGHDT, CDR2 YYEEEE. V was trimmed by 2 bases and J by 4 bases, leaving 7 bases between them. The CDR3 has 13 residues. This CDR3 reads CASSLGGKNIQYF. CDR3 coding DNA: TGTGCCAGCAGCTTAGGAGGGAAAAACATTCAGTACTTC. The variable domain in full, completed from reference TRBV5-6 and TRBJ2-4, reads DAGVTQSPTHLIKTRGQQVTLRCSPKSGHDTVSWYQQALGQGPQFIFQYYEEEERQRGNFPDRFSGHQFPNYSSELNVNALLLGDSALYLCASSLGGKNIQYFGAGTRLSVL.

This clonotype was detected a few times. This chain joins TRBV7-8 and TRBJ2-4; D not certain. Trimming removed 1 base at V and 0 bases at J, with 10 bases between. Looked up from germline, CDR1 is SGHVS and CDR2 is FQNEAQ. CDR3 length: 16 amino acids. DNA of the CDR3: TGTGCCAGCAGCTTAGGGGCATCCGGAGCCAAAAACATTCAGTACTTC. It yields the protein CASSLGASGAKNIQYF.

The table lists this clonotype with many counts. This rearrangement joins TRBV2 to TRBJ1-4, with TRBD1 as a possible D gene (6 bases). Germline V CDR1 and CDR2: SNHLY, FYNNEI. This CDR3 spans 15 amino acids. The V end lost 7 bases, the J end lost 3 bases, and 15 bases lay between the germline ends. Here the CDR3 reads CASKARGASNEKLFF. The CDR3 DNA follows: TGTGCCAGCAAGGCGCGGGGGGCGTCTAATGAAAAACTGTTTTTT.

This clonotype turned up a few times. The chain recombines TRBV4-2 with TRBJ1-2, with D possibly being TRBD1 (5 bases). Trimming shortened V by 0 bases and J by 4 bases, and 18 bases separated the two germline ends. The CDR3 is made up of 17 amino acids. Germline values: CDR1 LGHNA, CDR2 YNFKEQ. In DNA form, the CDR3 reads TGTGCCAGCAGCCAAGATCAAGGAGGGGCAAACCTCTATGGCTACACCTTC. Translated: CASSQDQGGANLYGYTF.

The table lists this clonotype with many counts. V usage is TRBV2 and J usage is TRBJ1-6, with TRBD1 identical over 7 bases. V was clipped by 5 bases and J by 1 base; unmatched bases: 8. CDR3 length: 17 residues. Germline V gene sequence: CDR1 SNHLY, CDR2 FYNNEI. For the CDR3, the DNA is TGTGCCAGCAGTTTAACAGGGGCAAGTTCCTATAATTCACCCCTCCACTTT. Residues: CASSLTGASSYNSPLHF.

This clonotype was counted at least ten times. CDR3 region: CASSNGLAYGQFF. DNA of the CDR3: TGTGCCAGCAGTAACGGACTGGCCTACGGGCAGTTCTTC. The J gene is TRBJ2-1, the V gene TRBV6-2 or TRBV6-3; perhaps TRBD2 as D (5 bases). In germline, CDR1 is MNHEY, CDR2 SVGEGT. Trimming removed 5 bases from V and 12 bases from J, with 17 bases in between. The CDR3 spans 13 residues.

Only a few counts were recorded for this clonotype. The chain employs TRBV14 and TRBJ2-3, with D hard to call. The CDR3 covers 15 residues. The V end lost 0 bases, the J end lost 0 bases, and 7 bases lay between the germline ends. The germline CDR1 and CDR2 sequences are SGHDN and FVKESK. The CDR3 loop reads CASSQELKSTDTQYF. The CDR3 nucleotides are TGTGCCAGCAGCCAAGAACTGAAAAGCACAGATACGCAGTATTTT.

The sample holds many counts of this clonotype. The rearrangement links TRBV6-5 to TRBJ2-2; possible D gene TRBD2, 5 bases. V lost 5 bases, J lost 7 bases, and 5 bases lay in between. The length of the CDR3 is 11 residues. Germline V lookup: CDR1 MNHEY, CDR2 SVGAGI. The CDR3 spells CASSRGGELFF. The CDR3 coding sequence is TGTGCCAGCAGTCGGGGCGGGGAGCTGTTTTTT.